This T cell receptor (beta chain) was identified during a study of blood T cell repertoires in COVID-19 (dated by TCRdb to 2020 to 2021). For the wider study: The collaborator samples originated in the United States, Italy and Spain and spanned the acute and convalescent phases of COVID-19. Where available, HLA class I and class II types were obtained from metadata supplied by the sample provider rather than from assay-based typing. The material from the prospective study consisted of cDNA or gDNA derived from T cells, B-cell-depleted T cells, or PBMCs. Samples came from the ongoing ImmuneRACE study (first 160 participants) plus 1,254 subjects from 6 global collaborators. The repertoires were released in a freely available public database meant as a resource for research on the immune response to SARS-CoV-2. Sample metadata almost always included a de-identified subject ID, COVID-19 status, age in years and sex. Deeply sampled blood TCRbeta repertoires from subjects exposed to, actively infected with, or recovered from COVID-19 were included in the dataset.

TCRbeta CDR3 regions were amplified from genomic DNA using the immunoSEQ Assay, a bias-controlled multiplex PCR. In the original analysis: Nucleated cell counts per sample were estimated from amplification of reference gene primers within the assay. To quantify the absolute abundance of each unique TCRbeta CDR3 rearrangement, sequence reads were collapsed and filtered. For each sample, productive Simpson clonality was calculated by taking the square root of Simpson's diversity index across productive rearrangements. In TCRdb, the immuneACCESS table is reduced to in-frame sequences with V and J assigned. These tables do not hold every clone; where another copy was compared, an unresolved V gene accounts for under half, and the others remain unexplained. The V and J calls and clone size were taken over from that table, and D and trimming were inferred from the DNA. The sample table lists approximately 350,000 clones, around 88% of them with a count of one. The ten largest clones take up 2.5% to 3% of the sample.

The collaborating institutions used their own protocols to collect whole blood in K2EDTA tubes. For TCRbeta analysis, collaborators shipped samples in one of three forms: frozen whole blood, isolated PBMCs, or DNA extracted from either of those sample types. Study-wide findings and limitations: How much clinical and demographic metadata was included differed by source and by participant, and the metadata was provided uncurated.

This clone was counted once. Its antigen is unknown. There are no base qualities to consult, and no much larger clone falls within one base. Here V drops 4 bases and J drops 3 bases, and the junction holds 2 bases not matched to any gene. As encoded in the germline V gene, CDR1 is SGHRS while CDR2 is YFSETQ. The CDR3 has 13 amino acids, counting the end cysteine and phenylalanine. Only CDR3 DNA is held: 39 bases, read in frame from base 1. The chain is assembled from TRBV5-1 and TRBJ2-5; a stretch of 8 junction bases matches TRBD2. This receptor was identified in a man younger than 45 with active or convalescent COVID-19. Material: peripheral blood. CDR3 protein: CASSAGLEETQYF. The DNA is TGCGCCAGCAGCGCGGGACTAGAAGAGACCCAGTACTTC.